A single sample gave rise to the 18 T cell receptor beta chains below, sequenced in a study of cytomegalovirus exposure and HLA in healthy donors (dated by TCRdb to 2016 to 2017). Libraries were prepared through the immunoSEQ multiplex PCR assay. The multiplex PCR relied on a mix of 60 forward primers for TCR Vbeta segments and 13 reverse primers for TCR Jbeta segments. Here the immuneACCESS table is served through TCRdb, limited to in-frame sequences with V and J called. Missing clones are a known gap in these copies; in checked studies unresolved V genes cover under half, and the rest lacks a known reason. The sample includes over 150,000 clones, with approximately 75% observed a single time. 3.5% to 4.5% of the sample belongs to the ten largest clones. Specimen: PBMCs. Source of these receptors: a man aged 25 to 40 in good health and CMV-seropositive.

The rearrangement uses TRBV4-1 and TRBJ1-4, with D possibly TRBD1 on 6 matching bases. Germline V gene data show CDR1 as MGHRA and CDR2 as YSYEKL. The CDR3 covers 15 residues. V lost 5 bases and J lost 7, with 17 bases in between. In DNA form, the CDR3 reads TGCGCCAGCAGCACGGTTGGGGGAGGGGGTGAAAAACTGTTTTTT. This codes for CASSTVGGGGEKLFF.

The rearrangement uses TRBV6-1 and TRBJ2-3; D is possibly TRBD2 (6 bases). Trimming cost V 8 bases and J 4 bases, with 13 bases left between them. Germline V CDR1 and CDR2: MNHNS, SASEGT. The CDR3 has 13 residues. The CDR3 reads CASGRIGSDTQYF. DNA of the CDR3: TGTGCCAGCGGGAGGATTGGGTCAGATACGCAGTATTTT.

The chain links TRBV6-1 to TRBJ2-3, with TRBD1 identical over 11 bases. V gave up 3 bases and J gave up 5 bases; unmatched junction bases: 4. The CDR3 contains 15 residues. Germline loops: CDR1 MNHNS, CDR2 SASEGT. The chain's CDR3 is CASSEGTGGIDTQYF. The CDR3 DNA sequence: TGTGCCAGCAGTGAGGGGACAGGGGGAATAGATACGCAGTATTTT.

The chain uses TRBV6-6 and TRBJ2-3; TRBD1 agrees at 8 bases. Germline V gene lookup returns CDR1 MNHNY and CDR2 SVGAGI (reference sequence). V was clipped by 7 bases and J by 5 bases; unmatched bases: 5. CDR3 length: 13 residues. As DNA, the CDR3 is TGTGCCAGCACTGGACAGGGAGGAGATACGCAGTATTTT. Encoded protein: CASTGQGGDTQYF.

The CDR3 is CAITTGGTTYEQYF. CDR3 DNA sequence: TGTGCCATCACTACAGGGGGCACAACCTACGAGCAGTACTTC. The chain combines TRBV10-3 with TRBJ2-7; 9 bases align to TRBD1. The CDR3 has 14 residues. CDR1 is ENHRY, CDR2 SYGVKD, per germline. The trim removed 7 bases at V and 2 bases at J, leaving 6 bases unmatched.

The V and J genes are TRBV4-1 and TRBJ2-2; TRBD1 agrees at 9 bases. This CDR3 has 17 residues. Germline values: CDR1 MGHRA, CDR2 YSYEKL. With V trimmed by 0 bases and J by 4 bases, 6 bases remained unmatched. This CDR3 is CASSQEGQGAGTGELFF. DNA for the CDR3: TGCGCCAGCAGCCAAGAGGGACAGGGTGCGGGCACCGGGGAGCTGTTTTTT.

DNA for the CDR3: TGTGCCAGCAGTTTATCACCTACAGGGTCCGGTCAGCCCCAGCATTTT. This gives the protein CASSLSPTGSGQPQHF. V gene TRBV27 combines with J gene TRBJ1-5; a possible D gene is TRBD1 (6 bases). The CDR3 consists of 16 residues. The germline CDR1 and CDR2 sequences are MNHEY and SMNVEV (reference sequence). V lost 0 bases, J lost 6 bases, and 15 bases lay in between.

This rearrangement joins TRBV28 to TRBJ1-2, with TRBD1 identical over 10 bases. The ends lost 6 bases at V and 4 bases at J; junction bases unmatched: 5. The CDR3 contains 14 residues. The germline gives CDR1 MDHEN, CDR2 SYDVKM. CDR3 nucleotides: TGTGCCAGCAGCACGGGACAGGGGCTCTATGGCTACACCTTC. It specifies CASSTGQGLYGYTF.

This CDR3 reads CASSLGPPRGRPETQYF. For the CDR3, the DNA is TGTGCCAGCAGCTTAGGCCCCCCGAGGGGGCGCCCAGAGACCCAGTACTTC. V is TRBV13 and J is TRBJ2-5, with TRBD1 matching over 7 bases. Germline values: CDR1 PRHDT, CDR2 FYEKMQ (reference sequence). The CDR3 runs 17 residues. V was pared by 0 bases and J by 4 bases, with 11 bases of the junction left unmatched.

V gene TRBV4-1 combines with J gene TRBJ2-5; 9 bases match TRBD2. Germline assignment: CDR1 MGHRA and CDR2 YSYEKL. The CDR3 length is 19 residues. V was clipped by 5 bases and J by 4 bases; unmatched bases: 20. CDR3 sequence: CASSSPGLRGGANRETQYF. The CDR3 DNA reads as TGCGCCAGCAGCTCCCCTGGGTTGCGCGGGGGGGCCAACCGAGAGACCCAGTACTTC.

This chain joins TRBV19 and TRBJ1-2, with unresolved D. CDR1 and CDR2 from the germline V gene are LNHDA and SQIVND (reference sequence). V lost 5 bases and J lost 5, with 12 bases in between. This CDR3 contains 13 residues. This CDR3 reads CASSPEESYGYTF. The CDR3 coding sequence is TGTGCCAGTAGTCCGGAGGAGTCTTATGGCTACACCTTC.

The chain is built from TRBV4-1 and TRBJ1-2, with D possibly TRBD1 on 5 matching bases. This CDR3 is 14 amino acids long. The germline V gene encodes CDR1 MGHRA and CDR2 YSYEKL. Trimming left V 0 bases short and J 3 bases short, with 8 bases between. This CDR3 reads CASSQEETDYGYTF. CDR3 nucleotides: TGCGCCAGCAGCCAAGAAGAGACAGACTATGGCTACACCTTC.

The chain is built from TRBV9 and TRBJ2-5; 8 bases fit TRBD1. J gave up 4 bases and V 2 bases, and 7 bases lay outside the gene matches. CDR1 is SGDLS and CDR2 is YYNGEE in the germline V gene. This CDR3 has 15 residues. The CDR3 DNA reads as TGTGCCAGCAGCGTCAGACAGGGGTATCGAGAGACCCAGTACTTC. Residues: CASSVRQGYRETQYF.

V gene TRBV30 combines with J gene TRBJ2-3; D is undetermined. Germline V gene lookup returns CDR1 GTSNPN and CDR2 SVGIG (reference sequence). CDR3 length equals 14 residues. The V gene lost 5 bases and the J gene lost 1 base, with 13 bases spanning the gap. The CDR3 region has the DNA TGTGCCTGGGGAAACCAGGCCGGCACAGATACGCAGTATTTT. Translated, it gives CAWGNQAGTDTQYF.

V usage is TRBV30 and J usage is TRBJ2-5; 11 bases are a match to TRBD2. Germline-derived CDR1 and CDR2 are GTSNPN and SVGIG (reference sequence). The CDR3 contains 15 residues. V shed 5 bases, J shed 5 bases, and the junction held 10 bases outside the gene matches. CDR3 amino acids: CAWLTGTSGGETQYF. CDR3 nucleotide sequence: TGTGCCTGGTTGACCGGGACTAGCGGTGGGGAGACCCAGTACTTC. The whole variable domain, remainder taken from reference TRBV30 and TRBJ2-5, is SQTIHQWPATLVQPVGSPLSLECTVEGTSNPNLYWYRQAAGRGLQLLFYSVGIGQISSEVPQNLSASRPQDRQFILSSKKLLLSDSGFYLCAWLTGTSGGETQYFGPGTRLLVL.

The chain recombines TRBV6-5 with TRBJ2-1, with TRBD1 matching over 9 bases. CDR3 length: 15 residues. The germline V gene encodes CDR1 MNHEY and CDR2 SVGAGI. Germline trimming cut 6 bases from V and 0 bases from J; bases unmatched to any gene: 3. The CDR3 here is CASREQGASYNEQFF. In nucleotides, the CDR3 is TGTGCCAGCAGGGAACAGGGGGCCTCCTACAATGAGCAGTTCTTC.

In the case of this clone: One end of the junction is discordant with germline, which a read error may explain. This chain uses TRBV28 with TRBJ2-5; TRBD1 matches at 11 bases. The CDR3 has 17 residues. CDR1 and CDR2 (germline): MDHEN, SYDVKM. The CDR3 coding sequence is TGTGCCAGCACCACCCGCCGGGACAGGGGGGTTCAAGGGACCCAGTACTTC. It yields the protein CASTTRRDRGVQGTQYF.

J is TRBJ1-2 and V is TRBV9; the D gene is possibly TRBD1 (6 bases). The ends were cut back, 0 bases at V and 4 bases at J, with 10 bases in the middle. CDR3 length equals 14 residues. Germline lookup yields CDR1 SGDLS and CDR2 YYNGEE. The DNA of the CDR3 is TGTGCCAGCAGCGTAGTTACAGGGTTCTATGGCTACACCTTC. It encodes CASSVVTGFYGYTF.